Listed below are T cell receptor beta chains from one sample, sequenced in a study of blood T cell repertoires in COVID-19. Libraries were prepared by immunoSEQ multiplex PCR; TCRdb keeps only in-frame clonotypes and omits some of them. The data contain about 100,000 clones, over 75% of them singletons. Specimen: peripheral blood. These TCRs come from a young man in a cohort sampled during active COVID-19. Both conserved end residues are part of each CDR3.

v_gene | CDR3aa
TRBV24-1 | CATSDLRQGVTGELFF
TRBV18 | CASSPIAGGSTDTQYF
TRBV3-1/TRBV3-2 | CASSQDPGNSPLHF
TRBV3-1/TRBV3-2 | CASSQRDRDNYGYTF
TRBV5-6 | CASSLADRSTEAFF
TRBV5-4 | CASSSGQSRTGNTIYF
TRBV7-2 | CASSRYTDSSYEQYF
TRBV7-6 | CASSPRAGGDGTQYF
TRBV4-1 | CASSRVSGGLNTQYF
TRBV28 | CASSPALAGGGETQYF
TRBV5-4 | CASQKGGPIGAGELFF
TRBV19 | CASTSSGGALSNTGELFF
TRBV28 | CASSSKTGGEPGTSGVTGELFF
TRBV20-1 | CSASTTVEQYF
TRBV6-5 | CASSYDREDYGYTF
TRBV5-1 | CASSSRTSGGPYNEQFF
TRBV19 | CATRKGRAGDGQPQHF
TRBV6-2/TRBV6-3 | CASSLQGHLTGELFF
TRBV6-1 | CASSEGQPLAFWNEQFF
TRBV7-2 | CASSLHGGSGQPQHF
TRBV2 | CASSVTTNTDTQYF
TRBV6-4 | CATYQLTSGGAHEQFF
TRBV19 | CASSRTGGPSVGGYGYTF
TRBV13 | CASSQLNNEQFF
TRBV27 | CASSPGDREAGELFF
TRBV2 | CASSAGEGNIQYF
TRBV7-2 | CASSLATGTTYEQYF
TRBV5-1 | CASSSLQGGTHEQYF
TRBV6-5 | CASSYSGTGGTYGYTF
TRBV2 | CASSGEGATEAFF
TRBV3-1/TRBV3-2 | CASSQDGAGVSTDTQYF
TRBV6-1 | CASSELSGGADTQYF
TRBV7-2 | CASILLAGGLADTQYF
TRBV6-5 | CASIGVQAANTEAFF
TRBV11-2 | CASSSNRYTGELFF
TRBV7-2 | CASSLGPGPNYGYTF
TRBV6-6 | CASSYRAGGTYNEQFF
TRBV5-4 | CASSPRGRQLQETQYF
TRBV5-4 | CASSSEGWELFF
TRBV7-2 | CASSARQGRAFF
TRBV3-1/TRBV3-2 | CASSRQGTGVAEAFF
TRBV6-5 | CASSYTEDSGANVLTF
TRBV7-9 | CASSKLQGPDGTEAFF
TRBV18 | CASSSIPGSTFGEQFF
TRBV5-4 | CASSLGLGAGYGYTF
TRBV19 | CASSILQGQAFF
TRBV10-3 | CAIGSSGGGFSNEQFF
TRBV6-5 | CASRLSAGELFF
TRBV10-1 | CASRPTGNEQYF
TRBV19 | CASSNLGGNSPLHF
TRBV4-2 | CASSQAGDWTSPLHF
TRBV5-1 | CASSLIGAISYEQYF